The T cell receptor beta chain described here comes from a study of early T cells in non-severe SARS-CoV-2 infection. Background on the study: Sequencing used unsorted whole-blood bulk RNA, so chains lack pairing. The study, taken as a whole, reports: Missing private and CD4 specificities, VDJdb matching favored anti-spike CD8 responses.

This clonotype turned up a few times. Its antigen is currently unknown. Germline V gene data show CDR1 as SEHNR and CDR2 as FQNEAQ (reference sequence). V lost 0 bases to trimming and J lost 1 base; unmatched junction nucleotides: 8. CDR3 size: 17 residues. Separate cDNA molecules each had unique molecular identifiers attached to them. TCRdb reanalysed the 5' RACE reads using MiXCR and keeps one entry per CDR3 protein. This repertoire shows 80,000 to 95,000 distinct CDR3 sequences, roughly 15% found once; its top ten account for around 5.8%. The sample consisted of whole blood. The source of this sequence is an adult who was a healthcare worker with PCR-confirmed SARS-CoV-2 infection or an uninfected control (not recorded which). The genes are TRBV7-9 and TRBJ2-5; 7 bases are a match to TRBD2. The CDR3 is CASSLARASGPQETQYF. In nucleotides, the CDR3 is TGTGCCAGCAGCTTAGCGCGGGCTAGCGGTCCCCAAGAGACCCAGTACTTC.